This T cell receptor (beta chain) was observed in a study of cytomegalovirus exposure and HLA in healthy donors. This CDR3 is built from 15 residues. Germline-derived CDR1 and CDR2 are LNHDA and SQIVND (reference sequence). Trimming cost V 4 bases and J 0 bases, with 12 bases left between them. Overall study findings and caveats: 87-base-pair reads could not separate some V segments, including TRBV6-2 and TRBV6-3.

Both 60 Vbeta primers and 13 Jbeta primers went into the PCR. Using immunoSEQ multiplex PCR, the repertoire was profiled, and TCRdb retains in-frame clones only, with some absent. Found here are roughly 190,000 clones, roughly 80% of them singletons; the top ten hold 3% to 4%. With regard to this clone: No antigen is known for it.

This sequence originates from a man in his forties or fifties in good health and CMV-seronegative. Sequencing used PBMCs. This chain joins TRBV19 and TRBJ1-2, with D perhaps matching TRBD1 (5 bases). The CDR3 here is CASSKSREANYGYTF. CDR3 in DNA: TGTGCCAGTAGTAAGAGCAGGGAAGCTAACTATGGCTACACCTTC.